Sequencing of this TCR beta chain was carried out in a study of blood T cell repertoires in COVID-19 (dated by TCRdb to 2020 to 2022). The study in broad terms: Samples covering the acute and convalescent phases of COVID-19 were provided by collaborators in the United States, Italy and Spain. The prospective study material was composed of cDNA or gDNA derived from T cells, B-cell-depleted T cells, or PBMCs. The dataset comprised deeply sampled blood TCRbeta repertoires from subjects exposed to, actively infected with, or recovered from COVID-19. The repertoires were made available in a free public database intended to serve as a resource for research on the immune response to SARS-CoV-2. The samples were drawn from two sources: the first 160 participants of the ongoing ImmuneRACE study, and approximately 1,300 subjects contributed by 6 global collaborators. A de-identified subject ID, COVID-19 status, age in years and sex were almost always included in the sample metadata. Where available, HLA class I and class II types were taken from metadata supplied by the sample provider and were not determined by assay-based typing. Overall study outcomes, separate from this receptor: The quantity of clinical and demographic metadata differed by source and by participant and was supplied without curation.

The V end gives up 0 bases and the J end 4 bases, leaving 3 bases in the junction not matched to a gene. There are 18 amino acids in the CDR3, from cysteine to phenylalanine inclusive. Kept here is only the CDR3 DNA, which spans 54 bases and is read in frame from base 1. The germline V gene gives CDR1 as SGHDT and CDR2 as YYEEEE. The immunoSEQ Assay, a bias-controlled multiplex PCR, was used to amplify TCRbeta CDR3 regions from genomic DNA. Regarding the original processing steps: The number of nucleated cells in each sample was estimated from the amplification of reference gene primers within the assay. To quantify the absolute abundance of each unique TCRbeta CDR3 rearrangement, sequence reads were collapsed and filtered. For each sample, productive Simpson clonality was calculated as the square root of Simpson's diversity index over productive rearrangements. The immuneACCESS repertoire file appears here via TCRdb, limited to in-frame rearrangements. These files lack a portion of the clones; in checked studies, under half of the deficit traces to unresolved V genes, and the cause of the others is not known. V, J and clone size were drawn from that table, and D and trimming were deduced from the DNA. Counted in this sample were around 320,000 clones; roughly 86% of them appeared once. The ten biggest clones cover over 8.5% of the sample.

One collaborating source in Seattle enrolled patients during active infection and followed them longitudinally through the course of disease. Collaborating institutions collected whole blood in K2EDTA tubes following their own protocols. For TCRbeta analysis, collaborators shipped samples as frozen whole blood, isolated PBMCs, or DNA extracted from either of those sample types. For this clone: This clone's antigen is unknown. Per-nucleotide qualities are absent, and no much larger clonotype sits a single base away.

Material: peripheral blood. Recombination joined TRBV5-6 with TRBJ2-2; TRBD2 matches 16 bases in the middle. The origin of this receptor is a woman aged 25 to 45 with COVID-19, enrolled during active disease. The CDR3 protein: CASSLEGLAGGPTGELFF. At the DNA level, the sequence is TGTGCCAGCAGCTTGGAGGGACTAGCGGGGGGGCCCACCGGGGAGCTGTTTTTT.